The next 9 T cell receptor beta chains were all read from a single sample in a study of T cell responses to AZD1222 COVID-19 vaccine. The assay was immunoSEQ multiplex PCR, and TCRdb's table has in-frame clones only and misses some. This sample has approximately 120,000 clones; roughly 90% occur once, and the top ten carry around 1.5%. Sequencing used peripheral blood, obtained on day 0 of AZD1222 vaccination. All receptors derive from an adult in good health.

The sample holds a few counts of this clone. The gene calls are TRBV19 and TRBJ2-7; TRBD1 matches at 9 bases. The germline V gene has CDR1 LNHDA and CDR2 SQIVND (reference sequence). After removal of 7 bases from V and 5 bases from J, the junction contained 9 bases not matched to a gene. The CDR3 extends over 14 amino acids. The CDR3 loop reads CASTHTGTGHEQYF. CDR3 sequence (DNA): TGTGCCAGTACTCATACCGGGACAGGGCACGAGCAGTACTTC.

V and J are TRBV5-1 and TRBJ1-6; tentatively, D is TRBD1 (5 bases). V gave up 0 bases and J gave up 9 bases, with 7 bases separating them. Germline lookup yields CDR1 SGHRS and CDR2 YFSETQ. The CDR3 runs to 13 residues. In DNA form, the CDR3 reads TGCGCCAGCAGCTTGGCAGGGCGTTCACCCCTCCACTTT. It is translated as CASSLAGRSPLHF.

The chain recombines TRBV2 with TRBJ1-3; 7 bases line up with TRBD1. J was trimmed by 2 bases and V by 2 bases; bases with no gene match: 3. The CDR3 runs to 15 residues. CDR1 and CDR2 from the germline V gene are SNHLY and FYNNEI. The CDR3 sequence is CASSEQGGAGNTIYF. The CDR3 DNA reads TGTGCCAGCAGTGAACAAGGGGGCGCTGGAAACACCATATATTTT.

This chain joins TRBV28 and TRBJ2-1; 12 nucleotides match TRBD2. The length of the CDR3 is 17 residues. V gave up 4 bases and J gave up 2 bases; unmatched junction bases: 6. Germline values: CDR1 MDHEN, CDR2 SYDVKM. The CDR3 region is CASSSTTSGRPYNEQFF. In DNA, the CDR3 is TGTGCCAGCAGTTCGACGACTAGCGGGAGACCCTACAATGAGCAGTTCTTC.

The DNA for the CDR3 is TGCGCCAGCAGTGAGAGAGAAGGTACTGAAGCTTTCTTT. It yields the protein CASSEREGTEAFF. This sequence joins TRBV10-1 and TRBJ1-1, with D uncertain. This CDR3 is built from 13 residues. V shed 2 bases and J shed 5 bases, with 9 bases lying between them. The germline gives CDR1 WNHNN, CDR2 SYGVQD (reference sequence).

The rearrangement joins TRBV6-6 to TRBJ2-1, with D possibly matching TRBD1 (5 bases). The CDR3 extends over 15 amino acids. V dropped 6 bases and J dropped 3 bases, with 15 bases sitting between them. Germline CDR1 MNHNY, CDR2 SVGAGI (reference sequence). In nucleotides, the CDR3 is TGTGCCAGCAGAAGAACAGGAGACCTCTACAATGAGCAGTTCTTC. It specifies CASRRTGDLYNEQFF.

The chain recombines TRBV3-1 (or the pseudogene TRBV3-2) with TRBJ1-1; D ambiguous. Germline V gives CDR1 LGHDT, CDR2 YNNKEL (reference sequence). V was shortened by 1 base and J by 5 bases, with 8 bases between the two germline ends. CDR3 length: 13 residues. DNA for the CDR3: TGTGCCAGCAGCCAAGTCGGGCAGACTGAAGCTTTCTTT. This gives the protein CASSQVGQTEAFF.

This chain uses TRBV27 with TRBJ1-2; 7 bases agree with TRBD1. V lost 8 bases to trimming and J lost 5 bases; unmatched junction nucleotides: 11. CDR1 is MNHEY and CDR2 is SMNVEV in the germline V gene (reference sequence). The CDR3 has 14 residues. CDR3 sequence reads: CASRGTAGGYGYTF. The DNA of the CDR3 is TGTGCCAGCCGTGGGACAGCCGGCGGATATGGCTACACCTTC.

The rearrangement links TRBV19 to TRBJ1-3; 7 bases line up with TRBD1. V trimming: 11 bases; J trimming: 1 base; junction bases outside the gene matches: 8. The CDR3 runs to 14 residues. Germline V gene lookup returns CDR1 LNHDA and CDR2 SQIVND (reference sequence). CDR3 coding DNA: TGTGCCGCAAATGACAGGGCGTCTGGAAACACCATATATTTT. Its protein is CAANDRASGNTIYF.